A single sample is the source of the 23 T cell receptor beta chains below, sequenced in a study of T cell responses to AZD1222 COVID-19 vaccine. Libraries were prepared by immunoSEQ multiplex PCR; TCRdb keeps only in-frame clonotypes and omits some of them. The sample shows 160,000 or so clones, 85% to 90% of them seen only once. Here the sequenced sample was peripheral blood, taken on day 0 of AZD1222 vaccination. These receptors all stem from an adult in good health.

The V and J genes are TRBV7-2 and TRBJ2-3; D is unclear. Germline CDR1 and CDR2: SGHTA and FQGNSA. The CDR3 runs 15 residues. Trimming took off 0 bases at V and 3 bases at J, with 10 bases between the two ends. The CDR3 sequence: CASSLAPTRTDTQYF. CDR3 sequence (DNA): TGTGCCAGCAGCTTAGCGCCCACTCGGACAGATACGCAGTATTTT.

The chain joins TRBV28 to TRBJ1-1, with 9 bases aligning to TRBD1. Trimming took 2 bases from V and 5 from J; bases not matched to a gene: 3. The CDR3 covers 14 residues. Germline V gives CDR1 MDHEN, CDR2 SYDVKM. CDR3 sequence: CASSLDRGKTEAFF. CDR3 nucleotides: TGTGCCAGCAGTTTAGACAGGGGGAAGACTGAAGCTTTCTTT.

V gene TRBV10-3 combines with J gene TRBJ2-1, with 9 bases fitting TRBD2. Germline CDR1 reads ENHRY; CDR2 reads SYGVKD. The V gene end was trimmed by 11 bases and the J gene end by 2 bases; junction bases not matched to a gene: 10. The CDR3 runs 15 residues. The CDR3: CASSEGGGAYNEQFF. DNA of the CDR3: TGTGCCTCCTCGGAGGGCGGGGGGGCCTACAATGAGCAGTTCTTC.

This chain links TRBV5-1 with TRBJ2-7; no reliable D call. V was pared by 4 bases and J by 1 base, with 9 bases between. Germline lookup yields CDR1 SGHRS and CDR2 YFSETQ. The CDR3 covers 13 residues. CDR3 DNA: TGCGCCAGCAGCGGTGGGGTTTCCTACGAGCAGTACTTC. It specifies CASSGGVSYEQYF.

The genes are TRBV19 and TRBJ2-7; 12 positions agree with TRBD2. Trimming at V came to 0 bases and at J to 12 bases, leaving 9 bases not matched to a gene. Germline-derived CDR1 and CDR2 are LNHDA and SQIVND (reference sequence). The CDR3 runs to 15 residues. In DNA form, the CDR3 reads TGTGCCAGTAGTATAGATCGGACTAGCGGGACCGGTCGGTACTTC. It codes for CASSIDRTSGTGRYF.

The rearrangement links TRBV6-2 or TRBV6-3 to TRBJ1-1, with 8 bases aligning to TRBD1. The germline V gene has CDR1 MNHEY and CDR2 SVGEGT. Germline trimming cut 2 bases from V and 6 bases from J; bases unmatched to any gene: 26. The CDR3 runs 21 residues. CDR3 protein: CASSYTSSQGATFIGSSEAFF. The CDR3 coding sequence is TGTGCCAGCAGTTACACCTCTTCCCAGGGGGCGACTTTTATCGGTTCCTCTGAAGCTTTCTTT.

The V and J genes are TRBV4-3 and TRBJ2-1; 7 bases are a match to TRBD2. Losses at the gene ends were 1 base for V and 1 base for J; bases not matched to a gene: 4. CDR1 and CDR2 (germline): LGHNA, YSLEER. This CDR3 region has 16 residues. CDR3 amino acids: CASSQATGRSYNEQFF. CDR3 in DNA: TGCGCCAGCAGCCAAGCGACCGGGAGGTCCTACAATGAGCAGTTCTTC.

This chain links TRBV6-5 with TRBJ2-5; TRBD2 agrees at 7 bases. V lost 2 bases and J lost 5; bases outside the gene matches: 11. Germline values: CDR1 MNHEY, CDR2 SVGAGI. This CDR3 spans 16 amino acids. The CDR3 reads CASSYLGSRGEETQYF. CDR3 DNA: TGTGCCAGCAGTTACCTCGGGTCCCGGGGGGAGGAGACCCAGTACTTC.

This sequence joins TRBV19 and TRBJ1-1; D might be TRBD1 (5 bases). V was trimmed by 7 bases and J by 0 bases, leaving 6 bases between them. The CDR3 consists of 12 residues. The germline CDR1 and CDR2 sequences are LNHDA and SQIVND (reference sequence). DNA for the CDR3: TGTGCCAGTATGGACATGAACACTGAAGCTTTCTTT. It codes for CASMDMNTEAFF.

This clone has a single count. The chain employs TRBV10-1 and TRBJ2-2, with TRBD1 as a possible D gene (5 bases). Deletions cut 5 bases from V and 0 bases from J, with 7 bases between. Germline assignment: CDR1 WNHNN and CDR2 SYGVQD (reference sequence). CDR3 size: 14 residues. CDR3 sequence (DNA): TGCGCCAGCAGTAGACAGTCGAACACCGGGGAGCTGTTTTTT. Its translation: CASSRQSNTGELFF.

The chain recombines TRBV9 with TRBJ2-3; 11 bases line up with TRBD2. The germline CDR1 and CDR2 sequences are SGDLS and YYNGEE. The V and J ends lost 3 bases and 2 bases, in that order; junction bases with no gene match: 5. The CDR3 extends over 16 amino acids. For the CDR3, the DNA is TGTGCCAGCAGCGCCTTAGCGGGAGGGCCCACAGATACGCAGTATTTT. It yields the protein CASSALAGGPTDTQYF.

The chain has TRBV27 and TRBJ2-3; 7 nucleotides line up with TRBD2. Germline V gives CDR1 MNHEY, CDR2 SMNVEV (reference sequence). V lost 4 bases and J lost 0; bases outside the gene matches: 7. The CDR3 has 16 residues. The CDR3 DNA follows: TGTGCCAGCAGTTCCCTGGGAGCGGGGAGCACAGATACGCAGTATTTT. It codes for CASSSLGAGSTDTQYF.

In DNA, the CDR3 is TGTGCCACCAGCAGAGAAGGGGAACGTTTCGCTGAAGCTTTCTTT. Its translation is CATSREGERFAEAFF. This chain uses TRBV15 with TRBJ1-1, with TRBD1 as a possible D gene (5 bases). Germline V gene lookup returns CDR1 LNHNV and CDR2 YYDKDF (reference sequence). The V end lost 0 bases, the J end lost 6 bases, and 14 bases lay between the germline ends. The CDR3 sequence is 15 residues long. The entire variable domain, with the rest obtained from reference TRBV15 and TRBJ1-1, is as follows: DAMVIQNPRYQVTQFGKPVTLSCSQTLNHNVMYWYQQKSSQAPKLLFHYYDKDFNNEADTPDNFQSRRPNTSFCFLDIRSPGLGDTAMYLCATSREGERFAEAFFGQGTRLTVV.

Only a few counts were recorded for this clone. The J gene is TRBJ1-2, the V gene TRBV28, with TRBD1 identical over 7 bases. Germline CDR1 is MDHEN and CDR2 is SYDVKM. V gave up 5 bases and J gave up 2 bases; unmatched junction bases: 2. The CDR3 has 13 residues. The CDR3 sequence: CASSRQGNYGYTF. The CDR3 DNA follows: TGTGCCAGCAGTCGACAGGGAAACTATGGCTACACCTTC.

The V gene is TRBV15, the J gene TRBJ2-1; the D call may be TRBD1 or TRBD2 (5 bases each). Trimming removed 5 bases at V and 0 bases at J, with 11 bases between. This CDR3 has 15 residues. Germline lookup yields CDR1 LNHNV and CDR2 YYDKDF (reference sequence). The CDR3 nucleotides read TGTGCCACCAGCGGGGGAACAAACTCCTACAATGAGCAGTTCTTC. It specifies CATSGGTNSYNEQFF.

The chain employs TRBV6-5 and TRBJ2-3, with a possible D match to TRBD1 (6 bases). This CDR3 spans 14 amino acids. Germline values: CDR1 MNHEY, CDR2 SVGAGI. V was clipped by 5 bases and J by 9 bases, with 18 bases between them. The CDR3 spells CASSPGGQFGTQYF. The CDR3 DNA reads TGTGCCAGCAGTCCTGGGGGCCAGTTCGGGACGCAGTATTTT.

The chain joins TRBV6-2 or TRBV6-3 to TRBJ2-4; 7 positions match TRBD1. Trimming removed 5 bases from V and 0 bases from J; junction bases left unmatched: 4. CDR3 length: 15 amino acids. Germline V gene sequence: CDR1 MNHEY, CDR2 SVGEGT. The CDR3, as DNA: TGTGCCAGCAGTAGCCAGGGGGTAGCCAAAAACATTCAGTACTTC. This sequence encodes CASSSQGVAKNIQYF.

This clone was picked up a small number of times. The CDR3 spells CASSVEGGIGQFF. CDR3 nucleotides: TGTGCCAGCAGCGTAGAAGGAGGAATCGGGCAGTTCTTC. The J gene is TRBJ2-1, the V gene TRBV9; a possible D gene is TRBD2 (5 bases). Germline lookup yields CDR1 SGDLS and CDR2 YYNGEE. V dropped 0 bases and J dropped 12 bases, with 13 bases sitting between them. This CDR3 is 13 amino acids long. The whole variable domain, filled in from reference TRBV9 and TRBJ2-1, reads DSGVTQTPKHLITATGQRVTLRCSPRSGDLSVYWYQQSLDQGLQFLIQYYNGEERAKGNILERFSAQQFPDLHSELNLSSLELGDSALYFCASSVEGGIGQFFGPGTRLTVL.

A note on this clone: Other DNA sequences in this sample translate to the same CDR3. The V gene is TRBV7-9, the J gene TRBJ2-6, with D uncertain. V gave up 1 base and J gave up 4 bases, with 11 bases separating them. In germline, CDR1 is SEHNR, CDR2 FQNEAQ (reference sequence). The CDR3 is 16 residues long. CDR3 loop: CASSLDRSAGANVLTF. In DNA, the CDR3 is TGTGCCAGCAGCTTAGACCGGTCGGCCGGGGCCAACGTCCTGACTTTC.

The genes are TRBV2 and TRBJ1-1, with D possibly being TRBD1 (5 bases). From germline, CDR1 is SNHLY and CDR2 FYNNEI. Deletions cut 4 bases from V and 1 base from J, with 13 bases between. The CDR3 spans 15 residues. CDR3 in DNA: TGTGCCAGCAGTGTGGGGAGACAGAGGAACACTGAAGCTTTCTTT. It yields the protein CASSVGRQRNTEAFF.

The V call is TRBV10-1, the J call TRBJ2-1; the match to TRBD1 covers 9 bases. V shed 6 bases and J 7 bases; nucleotides not matched to a gene: 10. The CDR3 covers 15 residues. Germline V CDR1 and CDR2: WNHNN, SYGVQD (reference sequence). CDR3 protein: CASSQGQGNGNEQFF. The CDR3 coding sequence is TGCGCCAGCAGCCAAGGACAGGGGAACGGGAATGAGCAGTTCTTC.

The chain recombines TRBV30 with TRBJ1-2; 7 nucleotides line up with TRBD1. CDR3 length equals 14 residues. Germline V gene lookup returns CDR1 GTSNPN and CDR2 SVGIG (reference sequence). Trimming at V came to 2 bases and at J to 2 bases, leaving 5 bases not matched to a gene. The CDR3: CAWSRDRVNYGYTF. For the CDR3, the DNA is TGTGCCTGGAGTAGAGACAGGGTGAACTATGGCTACACCTTC.

This chain connects TRBV2 to TRBJ2-1; D might be TRBD2 (5 bases). The germline gives CDR1 SNHLY, CDR2 FYNNEI. The CDR3 totals 8 residues. V was cut by 9 bases and J by 12 bases, with 6 bases left in between. The CDR3 is CARGRQFF. The DNA of the CDR3 is TGTGCCAGGGGGAGGCAGTTCTTC.